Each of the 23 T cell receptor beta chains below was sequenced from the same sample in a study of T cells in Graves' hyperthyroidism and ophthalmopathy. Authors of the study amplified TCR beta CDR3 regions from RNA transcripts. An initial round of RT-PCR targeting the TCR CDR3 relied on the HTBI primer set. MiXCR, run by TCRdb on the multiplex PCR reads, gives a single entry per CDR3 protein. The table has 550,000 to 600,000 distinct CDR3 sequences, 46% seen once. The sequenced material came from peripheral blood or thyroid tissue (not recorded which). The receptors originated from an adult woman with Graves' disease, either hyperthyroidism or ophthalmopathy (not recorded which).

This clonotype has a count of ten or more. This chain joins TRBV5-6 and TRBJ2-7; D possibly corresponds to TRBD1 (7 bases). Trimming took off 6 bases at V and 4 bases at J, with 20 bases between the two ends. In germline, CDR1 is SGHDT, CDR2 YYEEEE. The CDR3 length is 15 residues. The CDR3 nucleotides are TGTGCCAGCACCGACGAGGAGGGGGCATCATACGAGCAGTACTTC. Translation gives CASTDEEGASYEQYF. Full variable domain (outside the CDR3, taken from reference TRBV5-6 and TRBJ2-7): DAGVTQSPTHLIKTRGQQVTLRCSPKSGHDTVSWYQQALGQGPQFIFQYYEEEERQRGNFPDRFSGHQFPNYSSELNVNALLLGDSALYLCASTDEEGASYEQYFGPGTRLTVT.

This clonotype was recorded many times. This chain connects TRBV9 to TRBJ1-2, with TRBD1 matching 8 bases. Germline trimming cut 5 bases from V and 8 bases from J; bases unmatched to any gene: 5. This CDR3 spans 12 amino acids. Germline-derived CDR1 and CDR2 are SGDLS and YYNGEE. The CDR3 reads CASSGQGLGYTF. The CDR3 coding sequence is TGTGCCAGCAGTGGACAGGGTTTAGGCTACACCTTC.

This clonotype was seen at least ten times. CDR3 sequence reads: CASSHPASVGAFF. The CDR3 DNA sequence: TGCGCCAGCAGCCATCCGGCCTCCGTGGGAGCTTTCTTT. The V and J genes are TRBV4-1 and TRBJ1-1; unclear D gene. This CDR3 has 13 residues. The germline gives CDR1 MGHRA, CDR2 YSYEKL. Trimming pared 3 bases from V and 10 bases from J, leaving 15 bases between.

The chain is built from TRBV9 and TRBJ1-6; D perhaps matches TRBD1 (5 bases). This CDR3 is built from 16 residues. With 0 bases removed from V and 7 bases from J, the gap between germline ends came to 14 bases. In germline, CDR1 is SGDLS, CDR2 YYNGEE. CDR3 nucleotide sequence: TGTGCCAGCAGCGTAGCCTTAGGGGATGAGAATTCACCCCTCCACTTT. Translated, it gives CASSVALGDENSPLHF.

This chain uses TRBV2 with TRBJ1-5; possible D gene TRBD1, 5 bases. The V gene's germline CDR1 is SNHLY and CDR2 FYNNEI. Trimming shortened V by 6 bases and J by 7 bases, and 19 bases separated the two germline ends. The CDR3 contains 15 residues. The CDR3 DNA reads TGTGCCAGCAGCCAGCGGACGGGGGTTGGACAGCCCCAGCATTTT. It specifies CASSQRTGVGQPQHF.

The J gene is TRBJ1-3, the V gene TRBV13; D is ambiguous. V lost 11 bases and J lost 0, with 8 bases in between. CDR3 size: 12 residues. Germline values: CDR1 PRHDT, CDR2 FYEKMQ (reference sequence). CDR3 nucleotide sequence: TGTGCCCAAGCCTCCTCTGGAAACACCATATATTTT. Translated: CAQASSGNTIYF. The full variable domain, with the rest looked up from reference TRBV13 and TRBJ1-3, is AAGVIQSPRHLIKEKRETATLKCYPIPRHDTVYWYQQGPGQDPQFLISFYEKMQSDKGSIPDRFSAQQFSDYHSELNMSSLELGDSALYFCAQASSGNTIYFGEGSWLTVV.

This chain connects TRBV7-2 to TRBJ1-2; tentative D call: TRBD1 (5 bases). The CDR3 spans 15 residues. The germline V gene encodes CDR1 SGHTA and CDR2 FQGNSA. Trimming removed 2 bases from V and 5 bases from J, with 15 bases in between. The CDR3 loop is CASSLLDSGLYGYTF. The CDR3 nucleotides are TGTGCCAGCAGCTTACTCGACTCGGGGCTTTATGGCTACACCTTC.

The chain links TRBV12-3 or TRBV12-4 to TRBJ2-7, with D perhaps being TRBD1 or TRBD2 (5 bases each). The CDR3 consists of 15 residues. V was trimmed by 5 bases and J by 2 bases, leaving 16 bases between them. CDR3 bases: TGTGCCAGCAGTCGACCGGGACCGGGAACCTACGAGCAGTACTTC. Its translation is CASSRPGPGTYEQYF.

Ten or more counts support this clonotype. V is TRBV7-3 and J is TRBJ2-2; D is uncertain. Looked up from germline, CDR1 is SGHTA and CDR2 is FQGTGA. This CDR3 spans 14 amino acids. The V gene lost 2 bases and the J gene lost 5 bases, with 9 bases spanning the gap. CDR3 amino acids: CASSLGFGTGELFF. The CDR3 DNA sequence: TGTGCCAGCAGCTTAGGATTCGGAACCGGGGAGCTGTTTTTT.

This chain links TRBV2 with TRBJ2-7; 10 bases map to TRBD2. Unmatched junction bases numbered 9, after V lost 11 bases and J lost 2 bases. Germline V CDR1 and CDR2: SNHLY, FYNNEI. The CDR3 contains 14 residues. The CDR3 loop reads CALRGLADTYEQYF. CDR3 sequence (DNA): TGTGCCTTACGAGGACTAGCGGATACCTACGAGCAGTACTTC.

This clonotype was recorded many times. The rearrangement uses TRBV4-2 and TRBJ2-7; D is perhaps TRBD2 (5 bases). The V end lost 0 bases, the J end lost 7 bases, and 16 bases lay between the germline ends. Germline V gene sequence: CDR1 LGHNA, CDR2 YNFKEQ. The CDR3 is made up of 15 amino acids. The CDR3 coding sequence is TGTGCCAGCAGCCAAGATGGAAAGGGAGACGGTGAGCAGTACTTC. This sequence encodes CASSQDGKGDGEQYF.

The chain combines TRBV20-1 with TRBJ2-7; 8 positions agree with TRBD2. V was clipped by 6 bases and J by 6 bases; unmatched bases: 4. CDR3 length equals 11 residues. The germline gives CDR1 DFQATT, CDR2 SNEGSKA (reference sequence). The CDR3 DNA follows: TGCAGTGCCTGGACTAGCTCCGAGCAGTACTTC. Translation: CSAWTSSEQYF.

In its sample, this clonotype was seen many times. The CDR3 DNA reads as TGTGCCAGTAGGACCACAGTCACCGGGGAGCTGTTTTTT. Translating it yields CASRTTVTGELFF. The rearrangement joins TRBV19 to TRBJ2-2, with D hard to call. CDR3 length: 13 amino acids. V was shortened by 6 bases and J by 4 bases, with 9 bases between the two germline ends. From germline, CDR1 is LNHDA and CDR2 SQIVND (reference sequence).

Here the CDR3 reads CSARDLESSYRYEQYF. CDR3 DNA sequence: TGCAGTGCTAGAGATCTCGAGTCTTCCTACCGCTACGAGCAGTACTTC. The chain uses TRBV20-1 and TRBJ2-7; D is unclear. The germline gives CDR1 DFQATT, CDR2 SNEGSKA (reference sequence). Trimming stripped 0 bases from V and 3 bases from J, with 18 bases between. The CDR3 spans 16 residues.

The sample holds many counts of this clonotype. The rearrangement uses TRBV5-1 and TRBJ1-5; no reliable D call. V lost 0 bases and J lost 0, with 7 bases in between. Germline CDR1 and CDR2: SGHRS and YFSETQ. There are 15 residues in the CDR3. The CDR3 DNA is TGCGCCAGCAGCTTGGCCGGGGATAGCAATCAGCCCCAGCATTTT. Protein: CASSLAGDSNQPQHF.

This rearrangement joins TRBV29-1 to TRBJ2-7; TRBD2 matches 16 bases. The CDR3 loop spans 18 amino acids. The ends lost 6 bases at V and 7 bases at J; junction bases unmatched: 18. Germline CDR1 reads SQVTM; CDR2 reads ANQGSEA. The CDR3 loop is CSVATGTSGRVSGREQYF. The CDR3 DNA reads TGCAGCGTGGCCACCGGGACTAGCGGGAGGGTTTCGGGACGGGAGCAGTACTTC.

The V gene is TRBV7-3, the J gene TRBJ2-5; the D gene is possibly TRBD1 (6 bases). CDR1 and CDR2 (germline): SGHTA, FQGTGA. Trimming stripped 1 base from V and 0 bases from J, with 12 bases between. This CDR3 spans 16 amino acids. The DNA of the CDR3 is TGTGCCAGCAGCTTAAGGATGGGACAAAACCAAGAGACCCAGTACTTC. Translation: CASSLRMGQNQETQYF.

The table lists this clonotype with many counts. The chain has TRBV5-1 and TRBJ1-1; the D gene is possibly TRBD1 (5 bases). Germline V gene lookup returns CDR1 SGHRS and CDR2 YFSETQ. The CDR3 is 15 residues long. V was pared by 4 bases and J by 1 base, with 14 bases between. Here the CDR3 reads CASSVSGTANTEAFF. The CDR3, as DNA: TGCGCCAGCAGCGTATCCGGGACGGCGAACACTGAAGCTTTCTTT.

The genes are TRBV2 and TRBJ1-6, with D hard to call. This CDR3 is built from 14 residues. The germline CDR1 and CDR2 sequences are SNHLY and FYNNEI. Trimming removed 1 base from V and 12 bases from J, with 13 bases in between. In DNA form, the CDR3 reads TGTGCCAGCAGTGAAGTGGGCTTCCAGGTACCCCTCCACTTT. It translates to CASSEVGFQVPLHF.

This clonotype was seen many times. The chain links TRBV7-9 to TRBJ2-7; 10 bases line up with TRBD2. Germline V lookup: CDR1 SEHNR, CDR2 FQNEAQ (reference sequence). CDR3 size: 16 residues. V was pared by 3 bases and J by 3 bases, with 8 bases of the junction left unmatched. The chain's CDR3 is CASSFYPRTSGYEQYF. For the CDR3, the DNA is TGTGCCAGCAGCTTTTATCCAAGGACTAGCGGCTACGAGCAGTACTTC.

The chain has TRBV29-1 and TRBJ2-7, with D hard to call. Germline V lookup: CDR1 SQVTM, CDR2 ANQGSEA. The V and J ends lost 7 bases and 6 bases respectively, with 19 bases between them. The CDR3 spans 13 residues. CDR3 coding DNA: TGCAGCGGTATAGACATGGCTTCAGCCGAGCAGTACTTC. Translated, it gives CSGIDMASAEQYF.

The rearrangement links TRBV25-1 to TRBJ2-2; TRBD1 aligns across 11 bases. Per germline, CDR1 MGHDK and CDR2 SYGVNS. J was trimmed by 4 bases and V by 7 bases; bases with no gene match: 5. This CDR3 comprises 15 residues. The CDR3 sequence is CASIPGTGGTGELFF. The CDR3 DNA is TGTGCCAGCATCCCCGGGACAGGGGGCACCGGGGAGCTGTTTTTT. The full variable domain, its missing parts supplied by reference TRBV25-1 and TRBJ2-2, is EADIYQTPRYLVIGTGKKITLECSQTMGHDKMYWYQQDPGMELHLIHYSYGVNSTEKGDLSSESTVSRIRTEHFPLTLESARPSHTSQYLCASIPGTGGTGELFFGEGSRLTVL.

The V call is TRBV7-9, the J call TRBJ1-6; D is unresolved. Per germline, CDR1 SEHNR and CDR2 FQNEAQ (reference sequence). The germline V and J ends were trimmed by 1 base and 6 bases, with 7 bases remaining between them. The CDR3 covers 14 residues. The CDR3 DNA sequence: TGTGCCAGCAGCTTAGACAGTTCTAATTCACCCCTCCACTTT. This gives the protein CASSLDSSNSPLHF.